The rows below give T cell receptor beta chains drawn from one sample of a study of cytomegalovirus exposure and HLA in healthy donors. Only in-frame clones appear in the TCRdb table, and some are missing; sequencing was by immunoSEQ multiplex PCR. The top ten clones hold approximately 2.9% of a sample with about 130,000 clones, roughly a sixth of them seen once. Material: PBMCs. The receptors come from a female donor in good health and CMV-seropositive. Both conserved end residues are part of each CDR3. A D gene is named only where the DNA matches it firmly. Clone size is stated in some rows and not others, as once, few, many or a class when expanded.

clone size: -; J gene: TRBJ1-3; D gene: -; V gene: TRBV5-1; CDR3 protein: CASTGGTGRPAGGGNTIYF; CDR3 DNA: TGCGCCAGCACCGGGGGGACCGGCAGGCCCGCGGGTGGTGGAAACACCATATATTTT
clone size: few; J gene: TRBJ1-2; D gene: -; V gene: TRBV28; CDR3 protein: CASSWTAGGGYTF; CDR3 DNA: TGTGCCAGCAGTTGGACCGCGGGGGGTGGCTACACCTTC
clone size: -; J gene: TRBJ2-2; D gene: TRBD1; V gene: TRBV19; CDR3 protein: CASRSTPGTGNTGELFF; CDR3 DNA: TGTGCCAGTAGGTCAACCCCCGGGACAGGGAACACCGGGGAGCTGTTTTTT
clone size: -; J gene: TRBJ1-1; D gene: -; V gene: TRBV19; CDR3 protein: CASRIPGWTEAFF; CDR3 DNA: TGTGCCAGTAGGATCCCGGGTTGGACTGAAGCTTTCTTT
clone size: -; J gene: TRBJ1-4; D gene: TRBD1; V gene: TRBV2; CDR3 protein: CASISDRGNEKLFF; CDR3 DNA: TGTGCCAGCATTTCGGACAGGGGGAATGAAAAACTGTTTTTT
clone size: few; J gene: TRBJ2-7; D gene: -; V gene: TRBV28; CDR3 protein: CATSDPAGYEQYF; CDR3 DNA: TGTGCCACATCGGACCCGGCGGGTTACGAGCAGTACTTC
clone size: -; J gene: TRBJ2-2; D gene: -; V gene: TRBV7-7; CDR3 protein: CASSQRRGTANTGELFF; CDR3 DNA: TGTGCCAGCAGCCAGCGGCGAGGCACAGCGAACACCGGGGAGCTGTTTTTT
clone size: -; J gene: TRBJ2-5; D gene: TRBD2; V gene: TRBV4-2; CDR3 protein: CASSQDSTRGAGETQYF; CDR3 DNA: TGTGCCAGCAGCCAAGATTCGACGCGGGGGGCGGGAGAGACCCAGTACTTC
clone size: -; J gene: TRBJ1-1; D gene: -; V gene: TRBV5-6; CDR3 protein: CASSDPQSWGPFDTEAFF; CDR3 DNA: TGTGCCAGCAGCGATCCACAGTCTTGGGGGCCGTTTGACACTGAAGCTTTCTTT
clone size: few; J gene: TRBJ2-4; D gene: -; V gene: TRBV5-5; CDR3 protein: CASSLTWAKNIQYF; CDR3 DNA: TGTGCCAGCAGCTTGACTTGGGCCAAAAACATTCAGTACTTC
clone size: -; J gene: TRBJ2-7; D gene: -; V gene: TRBV7-2; CDR3 protein: CASSVNQREQYF; CDR3 DNA: TGTGCCAGCAGCGTCAACCAACGGGAGCAGTACTTC
clone size: -; J gene: TRBJ2-7; D gene: TRBD2; V gene: TRBV4-3; CDR3 protein: CASSRMLVAGGREQYF; CDR3 DNA: TGCGCCAGCAGCCGGATGTTGGTAGCGGGGGGGCGGGAGCAGTACTTC
clone size: few; J gene: TRBJ2-2; D gene: -; V gene: TRBV19; CDR3 protein: CASSISWSTGELFF; CDR3 DNA: TGTGCCAGTAGTATTTCCTGGAGCACCGGGGAGCTGTTTTTT
clone size: few; J gene: TRBJ2-6; D gene: -; V gene: TRBV18; CDR3 protein: CASSPSGASSGANVLTF; CDR3 DNA: TGTGCCAGCTCACCGTCAGGGGCGAGCTCTGGGGCCAACGTCCTGACTTTC
clone size: few; J gene: TRBJ1-1; D gene: TRBD1; V gene: TRBV6-5; CDR3 protein: CATSSGTGGAGTEAFF; CDR3 DNA: TGTGCCACCAGTTCCGGGACAGGGGGCGCGGGCACTGAAGCTTTCTTT
clone size: -; J gene: TRBJ1-1; D gene: -; V gene: TRBV28; CDR3 protein: CASTSGSPNQAFF; CDR3 DNA: TGTGCCAGCACGAGCGGGAGCCCCAATCAGGCTTTCTTT
clone size: -; J gene: TRBJ2-7; D gene: TRBD1; V gene: TRBV30; CDR3 protein: CAWSIGGGYEQYF; CDR3 DNA: TGTGCCTGGAGTATAGGGGGCGGTTACGAGCAGTACTTC
clone size: -; J gene: TRBJ2-7; D gene: TRBD2; V gene: TRBV2; CDR3 protein: CASSSRTSGTVEQYF; CDR3 DNA: TGTGCCAGCAGTTCGAGGACTAGCGGGACTGTCGAGCAGTACTTC
clone size: -; J gene: TRBJ1-2; D gene: -; V gene: TRBV6-5; CDR3 protein: CASSYSSSGVGYTF; CDR3 DNA: TGTGCCAGCAGTTACTCCTCATCGGGGGTAGGCTACACCTTC
clone size: -; J gene: TRBJ1-5; D gene: TRBD1; V gene: TRBV9; CDR3 protein: CASSPFSGQGHQPQHF; CDR3 DNA: TGTGCCAGCAGCCCATTCTCCGGACAGGGACATCAGCCCCAGCATTTT
clone size: few; J gene: TRBJ2-3; D gene: TRBD2; V gene: TRBV11-2; CDR3 protein: CAGTSPWGGNKSPDTQYF; CDR3 DNA: TGTGCCGGCACCTCACCCTGGGGGGGGAATAAGAGTCCAGATACGCAGTATTTT
clone size: -; J gene: TRBJ2-4; D gene: TRBD1; V gene: TRBV30; CDR3 protein: CAWTRGYRNIQYF; CDR3 DNA: TGTGCCTGGACCAGGGGGTACCGGAACATTCAGTACTTC